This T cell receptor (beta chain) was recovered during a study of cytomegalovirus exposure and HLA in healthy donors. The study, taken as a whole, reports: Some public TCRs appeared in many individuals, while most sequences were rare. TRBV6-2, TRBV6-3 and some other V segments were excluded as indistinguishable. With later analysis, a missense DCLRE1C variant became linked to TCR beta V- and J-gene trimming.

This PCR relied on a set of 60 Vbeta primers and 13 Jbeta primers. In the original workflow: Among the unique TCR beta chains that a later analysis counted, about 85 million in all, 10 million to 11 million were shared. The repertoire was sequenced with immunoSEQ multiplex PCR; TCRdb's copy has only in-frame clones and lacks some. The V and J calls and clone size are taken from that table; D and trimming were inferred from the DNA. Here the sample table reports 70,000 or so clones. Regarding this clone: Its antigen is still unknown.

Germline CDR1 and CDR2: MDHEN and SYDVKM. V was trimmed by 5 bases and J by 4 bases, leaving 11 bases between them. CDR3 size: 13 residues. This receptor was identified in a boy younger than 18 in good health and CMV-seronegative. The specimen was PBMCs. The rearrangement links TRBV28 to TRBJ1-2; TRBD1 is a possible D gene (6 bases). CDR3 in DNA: TGTGCCAGCAGTCGGGACATCCGCTATGGCTACACCTTC. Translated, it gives CASSRDIRYGYTF.